Listed below are T cell receptor beta chains from one sample, sequenced in a study of regulatory T cells in long-lasting Graves disease. TCRdb re-called the multiplex PCR reads through MiXCR, storing one row per CDR3 protein. The data hold 650,000 to 850,000 distinct CDR3 sequences, with around 30% observed a single time. Sequenced material: peripheral blood mononuclear cells (PBMCs), taken when the disease was refractory, from a patient treated with antithyroid drugs. The receptors were gathered from a female donor with Graves disease. The CDR3 runs from the conserved cysteine through the conserved F or W. Each record gives: D gene, V gene, J gene, clone size, CDR3 DNA, CDR3 protein. The D gene is left open where the match is weak. Clone size is not always given. Where it is, it says once, few, many or a class for expanded clones.

-	TRBV27	TRBJ1-2	-	TGTGCCAGCAGGAATACAGGACTCTCTGGCTACACCTTC	CASRNTGLSGYTF
-	TRBV29-1	TRBJ1-1	-	TGCAGCGTTGTACAGTCGGTGGATGAAGCTTTCTTT	CSVVQSVDEAFF
-	TRBV7-2	TRBJ2-7	many	TGTGCCAGCAGCTTAAAATGGGGGTCCTACGAGCAGTACTTC	CASSLKWGSYEQYF
-	TRBV27	TRBJ1-1	few	TGTGCCAGCAGTATGGGACTACTGAACACTGAAGCTTTCTTT	CASSMGLLNTEAFF
-	TRBV18	TRBJ2-2	-	TGTGCCAGCTCACCTATCATAAACGCGAACACCGGGGAGCTGTTTTTT	CASSPIINANTGELFF
TRBD1	TRBV4-1	TRBJ2-5	-	TGCGCCAGCAGCCAAGATGACAGGGGAAGGGAGACCCAGTACTTC	CASSQDDRGRETQYF
-	TRBV2	TRBJ2-5	many	TGTGCCAGCAGTCCAGGGGGGGGAGAGACCCAGTACTTC	CASSPGGGETQYF
-	TRBV12-3/TRBV12-4	TRBJ2-7	many	TGTGCCAGCAGTCCTTGGGGAGGAACCTACGAGCAGTACTTC	CASSPWGGTYEQYF
TRBD2	TRBV6-2/TRBV6-3	TRBJ2-2	-	TGTGCCAGCAGTTACTTGGGACTAGCGGGCACCGGGGAGCTGTTTTTT	CASSYLGLAGTGELFF
TRBD1	TRBV10-3	TRBJ2-1	-	TGTGCCATTGCACAGGGGGGATCCCACAATGAGCAGTTCTTC	CAIAQGGSHNEQFF
-	TRBV6-1	TRBJ2-5	-	TGTGCCAGCAGTGAAAATGACATCCACCAAGAGACCCAGTACTTC	CASSENDIHQETQYF
-	TRBV5-1	TRBJ2-2	-	TGCGCCAGCAGCTTGGCTACAGGGACGAACACCGGGGAGCTGTTTTTT	CASSLATGTNTGELFF
-	TRBV5-1	TRBJ1-1	-	TGCGCCAGCAGCTTGGTGGGCAGAGAGAACACTGAAGCTTTCTTT	CASSLVGRENTEAFF
-	TRBV6-1	TRBJ1-1	-	TGTGCCAGCAGATCCCGAGGGGGGAGGGGAGGTACTGAAGCTTTCTTT	CASRSRGGRGGTEAFF
-	TRBV28	TRBJ1-2	many	TGTGCCAGCTTATCCAGGGTGTCTGGCTATGGCTACACCTTC	CASLSRVSGYGYTF
TRBD1	TRBV19	TRBJ1-6	-	TGTGCCAGTACCTCCGGGACAGGGTATTCACCCCTCCACTTT	CASTSGTGYSPLHF
-	TRBV7-9	TRBJ1-2	once	TGTGCCAGCAGCTTAGTGGGGGCCGGAGAGTTCTATGGCTACACCTTC	CASSLVGAGEFYGYTF
-	TRBV15	TRBJ2-5	-	TGTGCCACCAGCATCGGGACGGCAGGAATTTACCAAGAGACCCAGTACTTC	CATSIGTAGIYQETQYF
-	TRBV27	TRBJ1-1	few	TGTGCCAGCAGTTATGCCGGGTCTAGGAACACTGAAGCTTTCTTT	CASSYAGSRNTEAFF
TRBD2	TRBV7-2	TRBJ2-2	few	TGTGCCAGCAGCTTGGAGGGGAGGGCCACCGGGGAGCTGTTTTTT	CASSLEGRATGELFF
-	TRBV19	TRBJ2-5	-	TGTGCCAGTTCTCGGTGGGCAGGAGGCTACCAAGAGACCCAGTACTTC	CASSRWAGGYQETQYF
-	TRBV7-2	TRBJ2-7	many	TGTGCCAGCAGCATACTGAGGTCCTACGAGCAGTACTTC	CASSILRSYEQYF
TRBD1	TRBV3-1	TRBJ1-1	-	TGTGCCAGCAGCCATTCTGGACAGGGGAAAGAAGCTTTCTTT	CASSHSGQGKEAFF
TRBD1	TRBV10-3	TRBJ2-7	once	TGTGCCATCAGCTCGGGACAGGGGTCCTACGAGCAGTACTTC	CAISSGQGSYEQYF
-	TRBV27	TRBJ2-7	-	TGTGCCAGCAGTCCGGATACGAGGAGCTCCTACGAGCAGTACTTC	CASSPDTRSSYEQYF
-	TRBV10-3	TRBJ1-2	-	TGTGCCATCAGGAGGGGTAACTATGGCTACACCTTC	CAIRRGNYGYTF
-	TRBV20-1	TRBJ2-5	few	TGCAGTGCATGGCCAGTCGGGCAGGGAGAGACCCAGTACTTC	CSAWPVGQGETQYF
-	TRBV2	TRBJ2-5	many	TGTGCCAGCAGGGACGGGACCAGGTCTGGGGAGACCCAGTACTTC	CASRDGTRSGETQYF
-	TRBV29-1	TRBJ1-2	-	TGCAGCGTTGGGACAGTGGGCTATGGCTACACCTTC	CSVGTVGYGYTF
TRBD1	TRBV12-3/TRBV12-4	TRBJ1-1	few	TGTGCCAGCAATCCAGGGGGCCAAACTGAAGCTTTCTTT	CASNPGGQTEAFF
-	TRBV5-4	TRBJ1-6	-	TGTGCCAGCAGCCCCGGGACAACTGAAAATTCACCCCTCCACTTT	CASSPGTTENSPLHF
TRBD1	TRBV6-5	TRBJ1-1	-	TGTGCCAGCAGTTTTAACCCCCGGACAGGAGCTTTCTTT	CASSFNPRTGAFF
TRBD1	TRBV10-3	TRBJ2-7	-	TGTGCCATCAGGGGGACAGGTTCCTACGAGCAGTACTTC	CAIRGTGSYEQYF
-	TRBV6-1	TRBJ1-1	many	TGTGCCAGCAGTGAAGCGTTCCACACTGAAGCTTTCTTT	CASSEAFHTEAFF
TRBD2	TRBV7-9	TRBJ2-2	-	TGTGCCAGCAGCCGGGGACTAGCGACGAACACCGGGGAGCTGTTTTTT	CASSRGLATNTGELFF
-	TRBV19	TRBJ1-5	-	TGTGCCAGTACCCTACCTGGGAAGAGTAATCAGCCCCAGCATTTT	CASTLPGKSNQPQHF
TRBD1	TRBV14	TRBJ1-1	-	TGTGCCAGCAAGACCGGGACAGGGGATCGGGACGCTGAAGCTTTCTTT	CASKTGTGDRDAEAFF
TRBD1	TRBV12-3/TRBV12-4	TRBJ1-2	many	TGTGCCAGCAGTTTAGTGGCTACAGGGGGCTATGGCTACACCTTC	CASSLVATGGYGYTF
-	TRBV11-2	TRBJ2-6	-	TGTGCCGGCAGCCTCCGGGGGCTTGGGGCCAACGTCCTGACTTTC	CAGSLRGLGANVLTF
-	TRBV6-1	TRBJ1-4	few	TGTGCCAGCGGATCCGGGACCCTGAACGGAAAACTGTTTTTT	CASGSGTLNGKLFF
-	TRBV7-6	TRBJ2-2	-	TGTGCCAGCACTCCGATGGACGGTAACACCGGGGAGCTGTTTTTT	CASTPMDGNTGELFF
TRBD2	TRBV11-3	TRBJ2-5	few	TGTGCCAGCAGCCCCGAAAGGCGACTAGCTAGCGAGACCCAGTACTTC	CASSPERRLASETQYF